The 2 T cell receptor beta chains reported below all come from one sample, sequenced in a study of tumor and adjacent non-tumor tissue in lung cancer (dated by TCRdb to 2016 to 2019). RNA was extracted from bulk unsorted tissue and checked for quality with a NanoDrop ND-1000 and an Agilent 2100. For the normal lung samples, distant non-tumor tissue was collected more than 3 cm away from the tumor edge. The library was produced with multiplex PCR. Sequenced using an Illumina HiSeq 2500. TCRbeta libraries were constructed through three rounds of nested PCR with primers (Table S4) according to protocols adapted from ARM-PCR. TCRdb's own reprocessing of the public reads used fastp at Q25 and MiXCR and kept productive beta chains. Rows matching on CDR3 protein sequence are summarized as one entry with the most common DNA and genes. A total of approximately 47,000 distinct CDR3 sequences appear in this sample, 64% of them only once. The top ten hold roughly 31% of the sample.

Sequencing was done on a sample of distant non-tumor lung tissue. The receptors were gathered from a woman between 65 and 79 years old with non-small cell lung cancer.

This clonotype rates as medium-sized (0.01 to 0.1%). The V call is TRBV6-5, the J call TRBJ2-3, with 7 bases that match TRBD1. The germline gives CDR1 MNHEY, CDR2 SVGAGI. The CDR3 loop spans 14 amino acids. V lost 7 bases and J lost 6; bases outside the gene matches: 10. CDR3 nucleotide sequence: TGTGCCAGCACGACAGGGTCATTTTTGGATACGCAGTATTTT. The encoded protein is CASTTGSFLDTQYF.

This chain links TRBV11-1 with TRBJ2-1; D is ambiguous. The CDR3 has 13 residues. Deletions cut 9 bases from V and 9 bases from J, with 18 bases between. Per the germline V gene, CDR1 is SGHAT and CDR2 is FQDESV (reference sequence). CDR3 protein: CASCYLSRGEQFF. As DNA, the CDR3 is TGTGCCAGTTGTTACCTTTCCCGAGGTGAGCAGTTCTTC.